This T cell receptor (beta chain) derives from a study of T cells in Graves' hyperthyroidism and ophthalmopathy. Study-wide results and limits: Most expanded thyroid clonotypes above 0.001 recurred in blood.

This clonotype showed up many times. Antigen: not known. Amplification of TCR beta CDR3 regions was performed using RNA transcripts as template. TCR CDR3 regions were first amplified by RT-PCR with HTBI primers. TCRdb re-derived calls from the multiplex PCR reads in MiXCR, one entry per CDR3 protein. The sample has 530,000 or so distinct CDR3 sequences, about 24% seen once. Uncontrolled infection, other autoimmune disease, pregnancy or lactation led to exclusion. CDR1 and CDR2 (germline): DFQATT, SNEGSKA (reference sequence). V trimming: 5 bases; J trimming: 2 bases; junction bases outside the gene matches: 5. The CDR3 sequence is 14 residues long.

This clonotype was obtained from a woman aged 25 to 39 with Graves' ophthalmopathy. The rearrangement links TRBV20-1 to TRBJ1-5, with 8 bases fitting TRBD1. The sample consisted of blood. CDR3 sequence (DNA): TGCAGTGCTTACGGACAGGGCGGCAATCAGCCCCAGCATTTT. It specifies CSAYGQGGNQPQHF.